This T cell receptor beta chain was profiled in a study of blood T cell repertoires in COVID-19. From germline, CDR1 is MNHEY and CDR2 SVGAGI. The CDR3 length is 14 residues. V gave up 8 bases and J gave up 1 base, with 9 bases separating them. Clones were read by immunoSEQ multiplex PCR, and TCRdb kept only the in-frame ones, dropping some. The repertoire holds under 150,000 clones, about 85% seen once, with approximately 1.5% in the top ten. The source material was peripheral blood. This receptor was taken from a man between 50 and 59 years old with acute or convalescent COVID-19. V gene TRBV6-5 combines with J gene TRBJ1-6; D ambiguous. CDR3: CASLGWSYNSPLHF. In DNA form, the CDR3 reads TGTGCCAGCCTGGGCTGGTCCTATAATTCACCCCTCCACTTT.